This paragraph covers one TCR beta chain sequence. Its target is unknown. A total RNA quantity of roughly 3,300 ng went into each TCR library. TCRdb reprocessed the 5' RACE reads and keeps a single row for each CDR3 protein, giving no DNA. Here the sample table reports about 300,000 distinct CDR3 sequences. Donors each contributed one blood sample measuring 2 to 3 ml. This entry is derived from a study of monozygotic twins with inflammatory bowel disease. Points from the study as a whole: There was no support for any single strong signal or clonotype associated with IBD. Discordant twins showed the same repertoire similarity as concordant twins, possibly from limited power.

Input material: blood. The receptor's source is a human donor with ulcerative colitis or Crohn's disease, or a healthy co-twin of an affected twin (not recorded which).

CDR3 sequence reads: CASSLRGFEQYF. This chain joins TRBV5-1 and TRBJ2-7; without DNA, the TCRdb call of TRBD1 cannot be checked. The CDR3 spans 12 residues. Germline CDR1 is SGHRS and CDR2 is YFSETQ.